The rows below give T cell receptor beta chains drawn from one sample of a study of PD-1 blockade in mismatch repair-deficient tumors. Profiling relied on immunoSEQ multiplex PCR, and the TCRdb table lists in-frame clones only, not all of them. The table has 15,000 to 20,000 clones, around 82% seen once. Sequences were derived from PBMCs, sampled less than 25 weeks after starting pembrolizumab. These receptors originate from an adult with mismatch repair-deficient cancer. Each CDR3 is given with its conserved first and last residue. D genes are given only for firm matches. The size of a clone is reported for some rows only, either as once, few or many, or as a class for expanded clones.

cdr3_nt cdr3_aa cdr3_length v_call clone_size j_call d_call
TGCGCCAGCAGTGAAACTAGCGGGAGACAATCGGGTGAGCAGTTCTTC CASSETSGRQSGEQFF 16 TRBV10-1 . TRBJ2-1 TRBD2
TGCGCCAGCAGCCGCGGGACAGGGAAGACGTACACTGAAGCTTTCTTT CASSRGTGKTYTEAFF 16 TRBV4-1 . TRBJ1-1 TRBD1
TGTGCCAGCTCACCCCTACAGCAAGAGACCCAGTACTTC CASSPLQQETQYF 13 TRBV18 . TRBJ2-5 .
TGTGCCAGCAGTTCCCCCGGGACAGGAAAAGGCAATCAGCCCCAGCATTTT CASSSPGTGKGNQPQHF 17 TRBV27 . TRBJ1-5 TRBD1
TGTGCCAGCTCACGGAGCTTAGATTCCTACGAGCAGTACTTC CASSRSLDSYEQYF 14 TRBV18 . TRBJ2-7 .
TGTGCCAGCAGCATCAGGCTAGCCATGGGAGAGCAGCTCTTC CASSIRLAMGEQLF 14 TRBV9 once TRBJ2-1 .
TGTGCCAGCAGTGAACTAGCGGGAGGGCCAGATACGCAGTATTTT CASSELAGGPDTQYF 15 TRBV6-1 few TRBJ2-3 TRBD2
TGTGCCAGCAGCCTAGGGGGGCGGGAGACGTACGAGCAGTACTTC CASSLGGRETYEQYF 15 TRBV7-6 . TRBJ2-7 .
TGTGCCAGCAGCCCAGGGGCGTCGGGGTGGGATGAGCAGTTCTTC CASSPGASGWDEQFF 15 TRBV28 . TRBJ2-1 .
TGTGCCAGTAGTATCATTCGGGGAGGTTGGACAGGGTACGAGGTTGACTATGGCTACACCTTC CASSIIRGGWTGYEVDYGYTF 21 TRBV19 . TRBJ1-2 TRBD1
TGTGCCAGCGTGGGGGGTATGGCCTACGAGCAGTACTTC CASVGGMAYEQYF 13 TRBV2 . TRBJ2-7 .
TGCGCCAGCAGCCAAGATCGACTAGCGGACAATGAGCAGTTCTTC CASSQDRLADNEQFF 15 TRBV4-1 . TRBJ2-1 TRBD2
TGTGCCAGCTCGTCAACATATAATGAAAAACTGTTTTTT CASSSTYNEKLFF 13 TRBV18 . TRBJ1-4 .
TGCGCCAGCAGCAAGGGACAGGGTGGTATAACTGAAGCTTTCTTT CASSKGQGGITEAFF 15 TRBV5-1 . TRBJ1-1 TRBD1
TGTGCCAGCAGCCGGGGACTAGCGGGAAGAGATACGCAGTATTTT CASSRGLAGRDTQYF 15 TRBV14 . TRBJ2-3 TRBD2
TGTGCCAGCAGTACGGGGCTGGGGGGTCATCAGCCCCAGCATTTT CASSTGLGGHQPQHF 15 TRBV6-5 . TRBJ1-5 .
TGTGCCAGCAGCTTACAGGGTTACGAGCAGTACTTC CASSLQGYEQYF 12 TRBV7-9 . TRBJ2-7 .
TGTGCCAGCAGCTTAGGGACAGGGGGTGAGACCCAGTACTTC CASSLGTGGETQYF 14 TRBV7-9 . TRBJ2-5 TRBD1
TGCGCCAGCAGTGAGCCACCTTTGTGGAGCATGAACACTGAAGCTTTCTTT CASSEPPLWSMNTEAFF 17 TRBV10-1 . TRBJ1-1 .
TGCGCCAGCAGCTCCCTAGCGGGAGGTCAAGAGACCCAGTACTTC CASSSLAGGQETQYF 15 TRBV5-1 . TRBJ2-5 TRBD2
TGTGCCAGCAGTCCTTCGGCCGACACGTCCTACGAGCAGTACTTC CASSPSADTSYEQYF 15 TRBV21-1 . TRBJ2-7 .
TGTGCCAGCTCACCCCCGGGGCTAGCGGGAGATACGCAGTATTTT CASSPPGLAGDTQYF 15 TRBV18 . TRBJ2-3 TRBD2
TGTGCCAGCAGTTTAAGGACAGGGGCTTACAATGAGCAGTTCTTC CASSLRTGAYNEQFF 15 TRBV27 once TRBJ2-1 TRBD1
TGTGCCAGCAGCTTAACGGCGACTACCCGAACTTACAATGAGCAGTTCTTC CASSLTATTRTYNEQFF 17 TRBV7-3 . TRBJ2-1 .
TGTGCCATCAGGGCCGGGACTAGCGGAGATACGCAGTATTTT CAIRAGTSGDTQYF 14 TRBV10-3 . TRBJ2-3 TRBD2
TGCAGCGTTTCTGGACAGGTGGAGACCCAGTACTTC CSVSGQVETQYF 12 TRBV29-1 . TRBJ2-5 TRBD1
TGTGCCAGCAGTCCCACAGCGGGAGAGGCAGATACGCAGTATTTT CASSPTAGEADTQYF 15 TRBV6-5 . TRBJ2-3 TRBD2
TGTGCCAGTAGTTCGGGACAGGGCTATGGCTACACCTTC CASSSGQGYGYTF 13 TRBV19 . TRBJ1-2 TRBD1
TGCGCCAGCAGCTACAGGGGGCGCGGTGAAAAACTGTTTTTT CASSYRGRGEKLFF 14 TRBV5-1 . TRBJ1-4 TRBD1
TGCAGCGTTGATCGGGAGCGGGAGGGGTTTTTTAGCACAGATACGCAGTATTTT CSVDREREGFFSTDTQYF 18 TRBV29-1 . TRBJ2-3 TRBD2
TGTGCCAGCAGCCGATCCGACAGCAAGGATTCCTACGAGCAGTACTTC CASSRSDSKDSYEQYF 16 TRBV28 few TRBJ2-7 .
TGTGCCAGCAGCTTAAGGAGGACAGGGGTGATCACCGGGGAGCTGTTTTTT CASSLRRTGVITGELFF 17 TRBV11-2 . TRBJ2-2 TRBD1
TGTGCCAGCAGTGAGGGTGACTCCTTCTACAATGAGCAGTTCTTC CASSEGDSFYNEQFF 15 TRBV2 . TRBJ2-1 .
TGTGCCAGTAGTATAGCAATCGGTTCGAGGGTCGCCGGGGAGCTGTTTTTT CASSIAIGSRVAGELFF 17 TRBV19 . TRBJ2-2 .
TGTGCCAGTAGTATAATCTCAGGCTCCTACAATGAGCAGTTCTTC CASSIISGSYNEQFF 15 TRBV19 . TRBJ2-1 .
TGTGCCTGGAGTGTACAGGAATCTAATGAAAAACTGTTTTTT CAWSVQESNEKLFF 14 TRBV30 once TRBJ1-4 .
TGTGCCTGGAGTGCGGGACTTTACACAGATACGCAGTATTTT CAWSAGLYTDTQYF 14 TRBV30 . TRBJ2-3 .
TGTGCCAGCAGCCAAGGGAGGGGGACTAACTATGGCTACACCTTC CASSQGRGTNYGYTF 15 TRBV2 . TRBJ1-2 .
TGTGCCAGCAGTTTATCGATGTCGCAGGTGTTAACAGATACGCAGTATTTT CASSLSMSQVLTDTQYF 17 TRBV27 . TRBJ2-3 .
TGTGCCAGCAGCTCGTTACTAGCGGGGGCGAACAATGAGCAGTTCTTC CASSSLLAGANNEQFF 16 TRBV7-6 once TRBJ2-1 TRBD2
TGTGCCAGTAGCAGTGCCGGAGGCCGGGCCCAGTACTTC CASSSAGGRAQYF 13 TRBV19 . TRBJ2-5 .
TGTGCCAGCTCACCACCCAAAATAGCGGGGGTCTCAGATACGCAGTATTTT CASSPPKIAGVSDTQYF 17 TRBV18 . TRBJ2-3 TRBD2
TGTGCCAGCAGCTTAGCCGGGGTAGCTTACGAGCAGTACTTC CASSLAGVAYEQYF 14 TRBV7-6 few TRBJ2-7 .
TGTGCCAGCAGTCCGACAGGGATCTACGAGCAGTACTTC CASSPTGIYEQYF 13 TRBV6-5 few TRBJ2-7 TRBD1
TGCAGCGCCTTACCCTACAGGGAGAACACTGAAGCTTTCTTT CSALPYRENTEAFF 14 TRBV29-1 . TRBJ1-1 .
TGTGCCAGCTCACCAGGGGGGAACCAAGAGACCCAGTACTTC CASSPGGNQETQYF 14 TRBV18 . TRBJ2-5 .
TGCGCCAGCAGCTTGATCCGGGACAGAAGGGATGGGGCTCCTGAAGCTTTCTTT CASSLIRDRRDGAPEAFF 18 TRBV5-1 . TRBJ1-1 TRBD1
TGTGCCAGCAGCCAAGATGAGGGGGCGGTTTGGCAGCCCCAGCATTTT CASSQDEGAVWQPQHF 16 TRBV14 . TRBJ1-5 TRBD1
TGTGCCAGCTCGGAACAGGGGGAAAACCAGCCCCAGCATTTT CASSEQGENQPQHF 14 TRBV28 once TRBJ1-5 TRBD1
TGTGCCAGCAGTCCCCCCGGACACCCGGAGAATAGCAATCAGCCCCAGCATTTT CASSPPGHPENSNQPQHF 18 TRBV5-8 . TRBJ1-5 .
TGTGCCAGCAGCGTAGGCGGAGGGTCAAACTATGGCTACACCTTC CASSVGGGSNYGYTF 15 TRBV9 . TRBJ1-2 .
TGTGCCAGCAGCCCCGGGATGGGTTCCTACGAGCAGTACTTC CASSPGMGSYEQYF 14 TRBV5-4 few TRBJ2-7 .
TGTGCCAGTAGTATAGATCGAGTCAGGAGGTTT CASSIDRVRRF 11 TRBV19 . TRBJ1-1 .
TGTGCCAGCAGCTTAGTCTCGGGGTCGATTGAAGCTTTCTTT CASSLVSGSIEAFF 14 TRBV11-2 . TRBJ1-1 .
TGTGCCAGCAGCTTAGGTATAAGCATGGAGACCCAGTACTTC CASSLGISMETQYF 14 TRBV7-8 few TRBJ2-5 .